This T cell receptor beta chain was documented in a study of blood T cell repertoires in COVID-19. As for the study in general: Both acute and convalescent COVID-19 samples were obtained from the United States, Italy and Spain. In each case, the material was cDNA or gDNA derived from T cells, B-cell-depleted T cells, or PBMCs.

In the authors' methods: Reference gene primers were amplified, and this amplification served to estimate nucleated cell counts. Profiling relied on immunoSEQ multiplex PCR, and the TCRdb table lists in-frame clones only, not all of them. V, J and clone size derive from that table, while D and trimming were established from the DNA sequence. The repertoire includes around 150,000 clones, roughly 93% of them detected once, and more than 2% sits in the top ten. This CDR3 contains 13 residues. Germline CDR1 MNHEY, CDR2 SMNVEV (reference sequence). Trimming left V 2 bases short and J 5 bases short, with 10 bases between.

The rearrangement joins TRBV27 to TRBJ2-7; D perhaps matches TRBD1 (5 bases). Sample: peripheral blood. The receptor's source is a man in his late teens or twenties with acute or convalescent COVID-19. The CDR3 coding sequence is TGTGCCAGCAGTTTAGGTCAGGGCCACGAGCAGTACTTC. Amino acid sequence: CASSLGQGHEQYF.